The text below deals with one TCR beta chain. This clonotype was observed a single time. No cognate antigen has been identified for it. An end of the junction differs from the germline gene, which may be a read error. Receptor amplification or capture employed 5' RACE. Data came from a NextSeq 500. The TCR library protocol attached a unique molecular identifier to each TCR cDNA molecule to allow correction of PCR and sequencing errors. As for the authors' bioinformatics: Decombinator tools were used for TCR identification, UMI-based error correction and CDR3 extraction. Expanded TCRs were defined as those above a frequency of 2 per 1,000, corresponding to the top 1% of the tumor frequency distribution. Renyi diversity was computed with the R vegan package after each repertoire had been subsampled 100 times to 5,000 TCRs. CDR3 similarity networks were built from amino acid triplet string-kernel similarity, connecting CDR3s with pairwise similarity above 0.82. The public reads were run again by TCRdb, first through fastp at Q25 and then through MiXCR, and only productive beta chains were kept. Every CDR3 protein is listed once, alongside the most common genes and DNA of its rows. TCRdb, rather than the study authors, made the V and J calls. For this sample the table gives around 110,000 distinct CDR3 sequences, of which 9% to 15% were detected only once. Clones ranked in the top ten supply approximately 15% of the sample.

This specimen's time point label, per the study, means: blood at routine non-recurrence follow-up after resection. TCR sequencing used whole RNA extracted from tumor and nontumor lung tissue, or from cryopreserved PBMC samples, without cell sorting. A patient was chosen for TCR sequencing only when enough RNA was available from at least two tumor regions. CDR1 and CDR2 are read off the germline V gene as SGHAT and FQNNGV. The CDR3 sequence holds 13 residues, the cysteine and phenylalanine included. The sequence is cut down to CDR3 DNA, 39 bases in frame from base 1. This specimen comes from a study of spatial heterogeneity in lung cancer (dated by TCRdb to the late 2010s). Context from the whole study: Donors were 65 to 85 patients with early-stage, untreated non-small cell lung cancer from the lung TRACERx cohort. Follow-up PBMC samples were sequenced whenever available, and the median time to follow-up was two to three years after resection. Beta-chain transcripts were consistently detected in greater numbers than alpha-chain transcripts, which likely reflected higher beta-chain transcript abundance. In the raw uncorrected reads, each unique combination of TCR and UMI appeared on average more than ten times. The study quantitatively compared TCR alpha and beta repertoires across multiple tumor regions, matched nontumor lung and blood in non-small cell lung cancer. Nonsynonymous mutation counts, determined by whole-exome sequencing of tumor tissue, were related to features of the TCR repertoire. At surgery, 220 tumor regions, 63 to 70 matched nontumor lung samples and 56 PBMC samples were TCR-sequenced for both alpha and beta chains. The study at large found these results: Ubiquitous expanded tumor TCRs were found in blood more often at tumor resection than at routine follow-up. Confirming at a functional level the hypothesis that regional TCRs recognize regional mutations was considered to require additional single-cell paired TCR alpha and beta sequencing. Only approximately 13 patients were included in comparisons of baseline and follow-up blood repertoires.

Material: PBMCs, obtained at follow-up. This sequence originates from a male donor with early-stage non-small cell lung cancer. The sequence is built from TRBV11-2 and TRBJ2-3; 5 matching bases give a weak D call of TRBD2. The DNA sequence is TGTGCCAGCAGCCCCAGGCTGGAGGATACGCGGTATTTT. This translates into CASSPRLEDTRYF.